This T cell receptor (beta chain) stems from a study of T cell changes during pregnancy in multiple sclerosis. TCRdb's table, derived via immunoSEQ multiplex PCR, lists solely in-frame clones and lacks some. The repertoire includes under 40,000 clones, around nine tenths of them detected once, and roughly 5.7% sits in the top ten. V lost 1 base and J 4 bases, leaving 11 bases between the germline ends. Germline CDR1 is MGHDK and CDR2 is SYGVNS. CDR3 length equals 15 residues. Sequencing was performed on peripheral blood, taken in the third trimester of pregnancy. V and J are TRBV25-1 and TRBJ2-1; D may be TRBD1 (5 bases). This receptor was identified in a female donor in good health, enrolled as a control in a pregnancy study. CDR3 residues: CASSESRAPYNEQFF. DNA for the CDR3: TGTGCCAGCAGTGAATCCAGGGCACCTTACAATGAGCAGTTCTTC. Filled out from reference TRBV25-1 and TRBJ2-1, the complete variable domain reads EADIYQTPRYLVIGTGKKITLECSQTMGHDKMYWYQQDPGMELHLIHYSYGVNSTEKGDLSSESTVSRIRTEHFPLTLESARPSHTSQYLCASSESRAPYNEQFFGPGTRLTVL.